The T cell receptor (beta chain) under discussion was sequenced for a study of blood T cell repertoires in COVID-19. The overall study: Donors in the United States, Italy and Spain gave samples during acute or convalescent COVID-19. The cDNA or gDNA used as material had been derived from T cells, B-cell-depleted T cells, or PBMCs.

As handled by the study authors: Scientists estimated how many nucleated cells there were by amplifying reference gene primers. Profiled with immunoSEQ multiplex PCR; TCRdb holds only in-frame clones, not every one. V, J and clone size are taken as reported in that table, and D and trimming were inferred from the DNA itself. Of 100,000 or so clones in the sample, roughly 90% were seen once. The germline gives CDR1 SNHLY, CDR2 FYNNEI. The CDR3 is 12 amino acids. Trimming removed 7 bases from V and 5 bases from J; junction bases left unmatched: 3. The receptor's source is a man aged 60 to 69 with acute or convalescent COVID-19. Material for sequencing was peripheral blood. This rearrangement joins TRBV2 to TRBJ1-1; TRBD1 matches at 8 bases. CDR3 protein: CASNRDRTEAFF. DNA for the CDR3: TGTGCCAGCAACCGGGACAGGACTGAAGCTTTCTTT. The full variable domain, its missing parts supplied by reference TRBV2 and TRBJ1-1, is EPEVTQTPSHQVTQMGQEVILRCVPISNHLYFYWYRQILGQKVEFLVSFYNNEISEKSEIFDDQFSVERPDGSNFTLKIRSTKLEDSAMYFCASNRDRTEAFFGQGTRLTVV.